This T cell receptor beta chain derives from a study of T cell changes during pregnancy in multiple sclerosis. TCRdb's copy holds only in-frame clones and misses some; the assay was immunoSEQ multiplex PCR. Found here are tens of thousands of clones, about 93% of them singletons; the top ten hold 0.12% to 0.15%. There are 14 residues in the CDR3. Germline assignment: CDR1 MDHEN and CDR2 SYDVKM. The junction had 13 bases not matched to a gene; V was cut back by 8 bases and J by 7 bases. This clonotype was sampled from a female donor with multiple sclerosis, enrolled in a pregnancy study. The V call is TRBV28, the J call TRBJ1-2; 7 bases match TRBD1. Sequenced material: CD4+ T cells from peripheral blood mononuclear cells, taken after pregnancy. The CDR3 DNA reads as TGTGCCAGCCGCGCCTCCGACAGGGATGTTGGCTACACCTTC. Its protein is CASRASDRDVGYTF.